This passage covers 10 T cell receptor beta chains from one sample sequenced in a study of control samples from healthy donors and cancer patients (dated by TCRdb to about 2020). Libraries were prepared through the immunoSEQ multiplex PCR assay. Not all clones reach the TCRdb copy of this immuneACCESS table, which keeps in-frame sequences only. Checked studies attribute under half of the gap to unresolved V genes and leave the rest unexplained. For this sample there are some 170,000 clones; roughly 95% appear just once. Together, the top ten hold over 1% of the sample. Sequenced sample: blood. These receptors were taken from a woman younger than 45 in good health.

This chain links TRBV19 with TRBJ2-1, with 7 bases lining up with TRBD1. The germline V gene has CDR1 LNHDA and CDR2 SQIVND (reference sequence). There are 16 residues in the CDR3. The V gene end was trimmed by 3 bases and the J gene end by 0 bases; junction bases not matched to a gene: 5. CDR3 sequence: CASSITGASSYNEQFF. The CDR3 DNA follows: TGTGCCAGTAGTATCACAGGGGCTAGCTCCTACAATGAGCAGTTCTTC.

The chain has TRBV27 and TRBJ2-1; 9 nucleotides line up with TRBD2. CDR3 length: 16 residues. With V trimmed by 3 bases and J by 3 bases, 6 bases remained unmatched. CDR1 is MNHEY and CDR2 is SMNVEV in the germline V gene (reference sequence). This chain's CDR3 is CASSLGSGRFYNEQFF. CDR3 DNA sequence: TGTGCCAGCAGTTTGGGGAGCGGGAGGTTCTACAATGAGCAGTTCTTC.

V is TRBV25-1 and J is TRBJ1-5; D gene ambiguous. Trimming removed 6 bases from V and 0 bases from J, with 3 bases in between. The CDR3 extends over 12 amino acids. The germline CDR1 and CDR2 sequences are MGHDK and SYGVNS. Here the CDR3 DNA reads TGTGCCAGCAGACGTAGCAATCAGCCCCAGCATTTT. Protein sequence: CASRRSNQPQHF.

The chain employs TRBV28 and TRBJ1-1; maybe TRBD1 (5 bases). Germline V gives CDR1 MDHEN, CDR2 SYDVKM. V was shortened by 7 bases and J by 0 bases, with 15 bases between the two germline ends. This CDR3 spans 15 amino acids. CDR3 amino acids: CASTSPGEMNTEAFF. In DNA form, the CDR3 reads TGTGCCAGCACCTCGCCGGGGGAAATGAACACTGAAGCTTTCTTT. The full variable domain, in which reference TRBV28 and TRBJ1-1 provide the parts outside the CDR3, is DVKVTQSSRYLVKRTGEKVFLECVQDMDHENMFWYRQDPGLGLRLIYFSYDVKMKEKGDIPEGYSVSREKKERFSLILESASTNQTSMYLCASTSPGEMNTEAFFGQGTRLTVV.

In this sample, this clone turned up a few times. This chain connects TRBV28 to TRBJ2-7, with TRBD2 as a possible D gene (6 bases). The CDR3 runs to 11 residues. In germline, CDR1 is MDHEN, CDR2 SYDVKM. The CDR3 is CAGGTTYEQYF. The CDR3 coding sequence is TGTGCGGGCGGGACCACCTACGAGCAGTACTTC.

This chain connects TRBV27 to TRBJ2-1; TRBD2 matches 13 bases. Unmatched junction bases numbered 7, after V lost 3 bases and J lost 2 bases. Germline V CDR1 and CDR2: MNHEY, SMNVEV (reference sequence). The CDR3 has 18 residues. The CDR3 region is CASSFPGLAGEPYNEQFF. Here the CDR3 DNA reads TGTGCCAGCAGTTTTCCTGGACTAGCGGGAGAACCCTACAATGAGCAGTTCTTC.

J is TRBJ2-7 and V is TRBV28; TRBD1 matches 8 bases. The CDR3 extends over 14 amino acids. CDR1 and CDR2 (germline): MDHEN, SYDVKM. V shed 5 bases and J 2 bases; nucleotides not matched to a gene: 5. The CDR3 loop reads CASSPDRGTYEQYF. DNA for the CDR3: TGTGCCAGCAGTCCAGACAGGGGAACCTACGAGCAGTACTTC.

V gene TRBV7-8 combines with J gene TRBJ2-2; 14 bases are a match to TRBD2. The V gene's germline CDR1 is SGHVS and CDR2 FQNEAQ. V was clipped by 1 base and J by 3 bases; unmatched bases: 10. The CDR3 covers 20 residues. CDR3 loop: CASSLEGLAGVISDTGELFF. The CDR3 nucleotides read TGTGCCAGCAGCTTAGAGGGACTAGCGGGAGTTATAAGTGACACCGGGGAGCTGTTTTTT. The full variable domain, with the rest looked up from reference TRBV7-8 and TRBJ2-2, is GAGVSQSPRYKVAKRGQDVALRCDPISGHVSLFWYQQALGQGPEFLTYFQNEAQLDKSGLPSDRFFAERPEGSVSTLKIQRTQQEDSAVYLCASSLEGLAGVISDTGELFFGEGSRLTVL.

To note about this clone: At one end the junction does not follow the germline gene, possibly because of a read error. The CDR3 DNA is TGTGCCAGCTCCCCACTTACAGGGGTCACTGAAGCTTTCTTT. It codes for CASSPLTGVTEAFF. This chain joins TRBV18 and TRBJ1-1, with 7 positions matching TRBD1. This CDR3 spans 14 amino acids. The germline CDR1 and CDR2 sequences are KGHSH and LQKENI.

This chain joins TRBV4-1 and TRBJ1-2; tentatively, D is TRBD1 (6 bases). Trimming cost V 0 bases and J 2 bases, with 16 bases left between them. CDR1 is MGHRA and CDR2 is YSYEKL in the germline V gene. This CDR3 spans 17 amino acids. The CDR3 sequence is CASSQEERQGLNYGYTF. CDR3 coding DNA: TGCGCCAGCAGCCAAGAAGAGCGGCAGGGGCTCAACTATGGCTACACCTTC.